Each of the 25 T cell receptor beta chains below was sequenced from the same sample in a study of molecular identifiers for immune sequencing clone quantification. TCRdb called the PCR reads again in MiXCR, with one record for every CDR3 protein. This sample carries 60,000 to 70,000 distinct CDR3 sequences, roughly 20% of them seen once, and the ten largest clones take approximately 1.5%. Sequenced material: naive CD8+ T cells from blood, with Jurkat cell RNA spiked in. Described subset: FACS-sorted CD8+CD4-CCR7+CD45RA+ naive T cells. The receptors were gathered from a human donor in good health. Some libraries in this study had Jurkat cell RNA spiked in.

The chain employs TRBV12-3 or TRBV12-4 and TRBJ2-1; TRBD1 matches at 7 bases. This CDR3 comprises 12 residues. Losses at the gene ends were 7 bases for V and 6 bases for J; bases not matched to a gene: 3. In nucleotides, the CDR3 is TGTGCCAGCACTCCAGGGGGCAATGAGCAGTTCTTC. As protein: CASTPGGNEQFF.

This clonotype was observed a handful of times. The chain combines TRBV13 with TRBJ2-1; TRBD1 agrees at 9 bases. The V segment lost 5 bases and the J segment 0 bases; nucleotides outside the gene matches: 5. CDR3 length: 16 amino acids. Germline V gives CDR1 PRHDT, CDR2 FYEKMQ (reference sequence). This chain's CDR3 is CASSLGQGFSYNEQFF. The CDR3 DNA reads as TGTGCCAGCAGCCTGGGACAGGGCTTCTCCTACAATGAGCAGTTCTTC.

At least ten counts were recorded for this clonotype. The J gene is TRBJ2-7, the V gene TRBV11-2; 10 nucleotides match TRBD2. CDR3 length: 17 amino acids. From germline, CDR1 is SGHAT and CDR2 FQNNGV. V was pared by 1 base and J by 5 bases, with 11 bases of the junction left unmatched. CDR3 in amino acids: CASSLVTRWLAGDEQYF. The CDR3 DNA sequence: TGTGCCAGCAGCTTAGTGACTAGGTGGCTAGCGGGAGACGAGCAGTACTTC. The entire variable domain, with the rest obtained from reference TRBV11-2 and TRBJ2-7, is as follows: EAGVAQSPRYKIIEKRQSVAFWCNPISGHATLYWYQQILGQGPKLLIQFQNNGVVDDSQLPKDRFSAERLKGVDSTLKIQPAKLEDSAVYLCASSLVTRWLAGDEQYFGPGTRLTVT.

This clonotype was picked up many times. This chain uses TRBV6-5 with TRBJ2-1, with D possibly matching TRBD2 (6 bases). From germline, CDR1 is MNHEY and CDR2 SVGAGI. The CDR3 extends over 16 amino acids. V lost 0 bases to trimming and J lost 1 base, with 10 bases between them. DNA of the CDR3: TGTGCCAGCAGTTACTCATGGGGGGAGTCCTACAATGAGCAGTTCTTC. It specifies CASSYSWGESYNEQFF.

The gene calls are TRBV27 and TRBJ2-2; D remains ambiguous. There are 12 residues in the CDR3. V was shortened by 7 bases and J by 5 bases, with 8 bases between the two germline ends. The germline V gene has CDR1 MNHEY and CDR2 SMNVEV (reference sequence). CDR3: CASTATTGELFF. The CDR3 bases are TGTGCCAGCACCGCAACAACCGGGGAGCTGTTTTTT.

This clonotype was seen only a few times. The V gene is TRBV29-1, the J gene TRBJ2-7; D may be TRBD2 (6 bases). CDR1 is SQVTM, CDR2 ANQGSEA, per germline. The V gene lost 4 bases and the J gene lost 3 bases, with 13 bases spanning the gap. This CDR3 contains 13 residues. The CDR3 DNA reads TGCAGCGTTGTGGGAGGCCAGAACTACGAGCAGTACTTC. Encoded protein: CSVVGGQNYEQYF.

This clonotype was picked up many times. This rearrangement joins TRBV6-6 to TRBJ2-1; TRBD2 is a possible D gene (6 bases). Per the germline V gene, CDR1 is MNHNY and CDR2 is SVGAGI (reference sequence). V lost 3 bases to trimming and J lost 6 bases, with 21 bases between them. The CDR3 is 17 residues long. Here the CDR3 DNA reads TGTGCCAGCAGTTATTGGCCCGCTGGGGACTTTACCAATGAGCAGTTCTTC. Its protein is CASSYWPAGDFTNEQFF.

This sequence joins TRBV5-6 and TRBJ2-2; D is ambiguous. The V gene lost 4 bases and the J gene lost 1 base, with 8 bases spanning the gap. CDR3 length equals 14 residues. Germline lookup yields CDR1 SGHDT and CDR2 YYEEEE. CDR3 bases: TGTGCCAGCAGCGCACAGTTGAACACCGGGGAGCTGTTTTTT. Translating gives CASSAQLNTGELFF.

This clonotype was found a few times. The genes are TRBV7-9 and TRBJ1-4, with 8 nucleotides matching TRBD1. In germline, CDR1 is SEHNR, CDR2 FQNEAQ (reference sequence). The CDR3 is 13 residues long. V was pared by 5 bases and J by 7 bases, with 3 bases of the junction left unmatched. This CDR3 reads CASSIGQGEKLFF. The DNA for the CDR3 is TGTGCCAGCAGCATCGGACAGGGTGAAAAACTGTTTTTT.

This clonotype has at least ten counts. The chain links TRBV4-1 to TRBJ2-3; 8 bases are a match to TRBD2. V shed 8 bases, J shed 1 base, and the junction held 8 bases outside the gene matches. The CDR3 totals 15 residues. CDR1 MGHRA and CDR2 YSYEKL come from the germline V gene. CDR3 residues: CASGLSGSGTDTQYF. Written as DNA, the CDR3 is TGCGCCAGCGGACTAAGCGGGAGTGGCACAGATACGCAGTATTTT.

This chain links TRBV7-9 with TRBJ1-1, with 8 bases identical to TRBD1. CDR3 size: 13 residues. J lost 6 bases, V lost 8 bases, and 8 bases had no gene match. Germline CDR1 is SEHNR and CDR2 is FQNEAQ (reference sequence). The CDR3 loop reads CASDPQGASEAFF. The DNA for the CDR3 is TGTGCCAGCGACCCCCAGGGGGCATCTGAAGCTTTCTTT.

This clonotype was seen many times. The rearrangement links TRBV29-1 to TRBJ1-1, with a tentative D call TRBD1 (6 bases). With 6 bases removed from V and 4 bases from J, the gap between germline ends came to 9 bases. The CDR3 is 11 amino acids. Germline V gene lookup returns CDR1 SQVTM and CDR2 ANQGSEA. The CDR3 region is CSVWGPTEAFF. Written as DNA, the CDR3 is TGCAGCGTATGGGGGCCCACTGAAGCTTTCTTT.

Many counts were recorded for this clonotype. The chain links TRBV13 to TRBJ2-2, with 10 nucleotides matching TRBD1. Trimming removed 4 bases from V and 5 bases from J; junction bases left unmatched: 4. The length of the CDR3 is 15 residues. In germline, CDR1 is PRHDT, CDR2 FYEKMQ (reference sequence). CDR3: CASSSDRGVTGELFF. DNA of the CDR3: TGTGCCAGCAGCTCGGACAGGGGGGTTACCGGGGAGCTGTTTTTT.

This clonotype appeared many times. The chain links TRBV27 to TRBJ2-7; possible D gene TRBD2, 6 bases. Germline V gives CDR1 MNHEY, CDR2 SMNVEV (reference sequence). With 5 bases removed from V and 4 bases from J, the gap between germline ends came to 12 bases. The CDR3 runs 13 residues. DNA for the CDR3: TGTGCCAGCAGTGCCGGGACTGTATACGAGCAGTACTTC. Protein sequence: CASSAGTVYEQYF.

In this sample, this clonotype turned up many times. V gene TRBV25-1 combines with J gene TRBJ2-2; D gene ambiguous. V shed 9 bases and J shed 3 bases, with 14 bases lying between them. This CDR3 spans 14 amino acids. Germline V CDR1 and CDR2: MGHDK, SYGVNS. Here the CDR3 DNA reads TGTGCCAGTCAGCTCGATCGGTACACCGGGGAGCTGTTTTTT. Protein: CASQLDRYTGELFF. The whole variable domain, filled in from reference TRBV25-1 and TRBJ2-2, reads EADIYQTPRYLVIGTGKKITLECSQTMGHDKMYWYQQDPGMELHLIHYSYGVNSTEKGDLSSESTVSRIRTEHFPLTLESARPSHTSQYLCASQLDRYTGELFFGEGSRLTVL.

A remark on this clonotype: Possible read error: a much larger clone is one base away. The chain recombines TRBV28 with TRBJ1-5, with D perhaps TRBD1 (6 bases). Looked up from germline, CDR1 is MDHEN and CDR2 is SYDVKM. The CDR3 runs to 14 residues. V dropped 2 bases and J dropped 9 bases, with 14 bases sitting between them. The CDR3: CASSLGQGSRPQHF. As DNA, the CDR3 is TGTGCCAGCAGTTTAGGGCAGGGGAGTCGGCCCCAGCATTTT.

Comment on this clonotype: At one end the junction does not follow the germline gene, possibly because of a read error. The chain couples TRBV29-1 to TRBJ2-1, with D uncertain. The CDR3 runs 14 residues. Per the germline V gene, CDR1 is SQVTM and CDR2 is ANQGSEA. The CDR3 region is CGVDWIGSHNEQFF. DNA of the CDR3: TGCGGCGTTGACTGGATAGGTTCCCACAATGAGCAGTTCTTC.

This clonotype was counted a few times. The chain combines TRBV20-1 with TRBJ2-7, with D possibly TRBD2 on 5 matching bases. Deletions cut 0 bases from V and 3 bases from J, with 15 bases between. The CDR3 has 15 residues. Germline V gene data show CDR1 as DFQATT and CDR2 as SNEGSKA (reference sequence). CDR3 sequence (DNA): TGCAGTGCTAGAGACACGTTATCGGGGTTCTACGAGCAGTACTTC. Residues: CSARDTLSGFYEQYF.

This clonotype was observed at least ten times. The chain joins TRBV7-9 to TRBJ2-7; 7 nucleotides match TRBD1. The germline CDR1 and CDR2 sequences are SEHNR and FQNEAQ (reference sequence). V gave up 1 base and J gave up 3 bases; unmatched junction bases: 9. This CDR3 contains 16 residues. The CDR3, as DNA: TGTGCCAGCAGCTTAGGGACAGGCGAAGTTCGCTACGAGCAGTACTTC. Protein sequence: CASSLGTGEVRYEQYF.

This clonotype was detected only a few times. The chain employs TRBV7-3 and TRBJ2-1; D possibly corresponds to TRBD1 (6 bases). The CDR3 is made up of 15 amino acids. Germline CDR1 SGHTA, CDR2 FQGTGA. Deletions cut 5 bases from V and 2 bases from J, with 13 bases between. The CDR3 loop reads CASSPHRDTYNEQFF. In DNA form, the CDR3 reads TGTGCCAGCAGCCCCCACAGGGATACCTACAATGAGCAGTTCTTC.

The chain links TRBV10-3 to TRBJ1-2; the match to TRBD1 covers 9 bases. Germline lookup yields CDR1 ENHRY and CDR2 SYGVKD. The CDR3 is 13 amino acids. V shed 8 bases and J 6 bases; nucleotides not matched to a gene: 7. The CDR3 sequence: CAIGDREGDGYTF. CDR3 bases: TGTGCCATCGGGGACAGGGAGGGAGATGGCTACACCTTC.

This clonotype was recorded a few times. The V call is TRBV5-1, the J call TRBJ1-1; 8 nucleotides line up with TRBD1. The ends lost 4 bases at V and 4 bases at J; junction bases unmatched: 0. CDR3 size: 12 residues. Germline-derived CDR1 and CDR2 are SGHRS and YFSETQ. The CDR3 region is CASSDRGTEAFF. CDR3 bases: TGCGCCAGCAGCGACAGGGGCACTGAAGCTTTCTTT.

This clonotype was detected many times. This CDR3 is CASSLRWYHEQYF. The CDR3 nucleotides are TGTGCCAGTAGTCTCCGTTGGTACCACGAGCAGTACTTC. The chain uses TRBV19 and TRBJ2-7; D unclear. The CDR3 is 13 amino acids. With 5 bases removed from V and 5 bases from J, the gap between germline ends came to 13 bases. Germline V gene data show CDR1 as LNHDA and CDR2 as SQIVND (reference sequence).

This clonotype came up many times. This rearrangement joins TRBV7-9 to TRBJ2-1; possibly TRBD1 or TRBD2 for D (6 bases each). CDR3 length: 15 amino acids. Trimming removed 6 bases from V and 0 bases from J, with 12 bases in between. Germline loops: CDR1 SEHNR, CDR2 FQNEAQ (reference sequence). As DNA, the CDR3 is TGTGCCAGCAGGCCAGAGGGGGGCTCCTACAATGAGCAGTTCTTC. As protein: CASRPEGGSYNEQFF.

This clonotype was detected a few times. The junction and the germline gene differ at one end; a read error may be behind it. The rearrangement uses TRBV7-7 and TRBJ2-1; 12 nucleotides align to TRBD2. Germline-derived CDR1 and CDR2 are SSHAT and FNYEAQ (reference sequence). The CDR3 runs 18 residues. The DNA for the CDR3 is TGTGCTAGCAGTCCGGGGGGGCGGACTAGCGGGACGTACAATGAGCAGTTCTTC. Translated, it gives CASSPGGRTSGTYNEQFF.